Below, one T cell receptor (beta chain) is given with its context. This CDR3 region has 17 residues. V lost 0 bases and J lost 3, with 17 bases in between. The germline V gene has CDR1 MGHRA and CDR2 YSYEKL. Of the isolated RNA, all was reverse transcribed, and so the sequenced material was expressed TCRB transcripts. TCRdb's copy holds only in-frame clones and misses some; the assay was immunoSEQ multiplex PCR. The sample lists about 130,000 clones; 9% to 9.5% were seen once. These data belong to a study of beta chain features in type 1 diabetes. This sequence originates from a man between 18 and 29 years old in good health. The chain is built from TRBV4-1 and TRBJ1-2, with D maybe TRBD1 (6 bases). Sequencing was performed on central memory CD4+ T cells from blood. CDR3 sequence reads: CASSQDPNTDSDYGYTF. The CDR3 nucleotides read TGCGCCAGCAGCCAAGATCCAAATACGGACAGCGACTATGGCTACACCTTC.